The rows below give T cell receptor beta chains drawn from one sample of a study of glioma-infiltrating T cells after dendritic cell vaccination. Sequenced by immunoSEQ multiplex PCR; TCRdb stores in-frame clones only, minus some. The sample contains more than 60,000 clones, 82% of which appear only once. Material: blood, obtained before dendritic cell vaccination. These receptors all come from a human donor with glioblastoma. Both conserved end residues are part of each CDR3. D genes are given only for firm matches. Not every row has a clone size; where given, it reads once, few, many or a size class.

v_call	j_call	d_call	clone_size	cdr3_aa	cdr3_nt
TRBV5-6	TRBJ2-4	TRBD1	-	CASSLKGATIQYF	TGTGCCAGCAGCTTGAAGGGGGCGACCATTCAGTACTTC
TRBV28	TRBJ2-5	TRBD2	-	CASNGAGGRETQYF	TGTGCCAGCAACGGGGCGGGGGGACGAGAGACCCAGTACTTC
TRBV30	TRBJ1-6	TRBD1	-	CAWSLDRGNSPLHF	TGTGCCTGGAGCCTTGACAGGGGCAATTCACCCCTCCACTTT
TRBV7-9	TRBJ2-2	TRBD1	-	CASSPLAGGTGELFF	TGTGCCAGCAGCCCGCTGGCAGGGGGCACCGGGGAGCTGTTTTTT
TRBV28	TRBJ1-6	-	-	CASDGGPSSYNSPLHF	TGTGCCAGCGATGGGGGCCCGAGCTCCTATAATTCACCCCTCCACTTT
TRBV2	TRBJ1-3	TRBD1	-	CASSPGGGPGNTIYF	TGTGCCAGCAGTCCGGGAGGGGGCCCTGGAAACACCATATATTTT
TRBV27	TRBJ2-3	TRBD2	-	CASSSPLPSGGAFRTDTQYF	TGTGCCAGCAGTTCCCCCCTCCCTAGCGGGGGGGCCTTTAGAACAGATACGCAGTATTTT
TRBV2	TRBJ2-7	TRBD1	-	CASSIDRGPYEQYF	TGTGCCAGCAGTATCGACAGGGGTCCCTACGAGCAGTACTTC
TRBV18	TRBJ1-3	-	-	CASSPGASGNTIYF	TGTGCCAGCTCACCTGGAGCCTCTGGAAACACCATATATTTT
TRBV11-2	TRBJ2-5	-	-	CASSLGLRGTRETQYF	TGTGCCAGCAGCTTAGGACTTCGGGGGACGAGAGAGACCCAGTACTTC
TRBV28	TRBJ2-7	-	-	CASSLQGMYEQYF	TGTGCCAGCAGTTTACAGGGGATGTACGAGCAGTACTTC
TRBV5-1	TRBJ1-1	-	once	CASSLDSSTEAFF	TGCGCCAGCAGCTTAGATAGCTCCACTGAAGCTTTCTTT
TRBV7-2	TRBJ1-6	-	-	CASSLVRDYNSPLHF	TGTGCCAGCAGCTTAGTGAGGGACTATAATTCACCCCTCCACTTT
TRBV7-9	TRBJ2-5	-	-	CASSIYRDQETQYF	TGTGCCAGCAGCATCTACAGGGACCAAGAGACCCAGTACTTC
TRBV29-1	TRBJ2-1	TRBD2	-	CSVKRGPPEQFF	TGCAGCGTAAAGCGGGGGCCGCCAGAGCAGTTCTTC
TRBV18	TRBJ2-7	-	-	CASSPDPGYHEQYF	TGTGCCAGCTCACCCGATCCGGGGTACCACGAGCAGTACTTC